The 24 T cell receptor beta chains below were found in one sample sequenced in a study of CD8 T cells in Susac syndrome. Reverse transcription used roughly 0.45 to 1 ug RNA and random hexamers. TCRdb re-called the immunoSEQ multiplex PCR reads through MiXCR, storing one row per CDR3 protein. The table shows 110,000 to 150,000 distinct CDR3 sequences, with around 94% occurring only once. Sequenced material: CD8+ T cells from PBMCs. These receptors came from a human donor in good health.

This chain connects TRBV9 to TRBJ2-5; D is perhaps TRBD1 (5 bases). This CDR3 region has 16 residues. Germline V lookup: CDR1 SGDLS, CDR2 YYNGEE. V dropped 0 bases and J dropped 0 bases, with 12 bases sitting between them. The CDR3 DNA reads TGTGCCAGCAGCGTAGCAAGGACAAGGGACCAAGAGACCCAGTACTTC. Translated, it gives CASSVARTRDQETQYF.

This clonotype has just one count. This sequence joins TRBV28 and TRBJ2-1, with D hard to call. The V and J ends lost 6 bases and 0 bases respectively, with 15 bases between them. Germline-derived CDR1 and CDR2 are MDHEN and SYDVKM. This CDR3 comprises 16 residues. CDR3 loop: CASSPPGHDSYNEQFF. In DNA, the CDR3 is TGTGCCAGCAGCCCACCCGGGCACGACTCCTACAATGAGCAGTTCTTC.

The chain has TRBV27 and TRBJ2-5, with a possible D match to TRBD1 (5 bases). Germline loops: CDR1 MNHEY, CDR2 SMNVEV (reference sequence). This CDR3 is built from 15 residues. Trimming shortened V by 2 bases and J by 4 bases, and 14 bases separated the two germline ends. The CDR3 reads CASSLGAGQRETQYF. CDR3 nucleotides: TGTGCCAGCAGTTTAGGGGCCGGCCAGCGAGAGACCCAGTACTTC.

The CDR3, as DNA: TGTGCCACCAGCCCACAGGACTCGGCGGAGACCCAGTACTTC. Protein sequence: CATSPQDSAETQYF. V usage is TRBV15 and J usage is TRBJ2-5; D possibly uses TRBD1 or TRBD2 (5 bases each). V was clipped by 5 bases and J by 5 bases, with 15 bases between them. Germline CDR1 reads LNHNV; CDR2 reads YYDKDF (reference sequence). This CDR3 has 14 residues.

The chain couples TRBV6-2 or TRBV6-3 to TRBJ1-5, with D hard to call. V lost 6 bases to trimming and J lost 4 bases, with 10 bases between them. CDR1 is MNHEY, CDR2 SVGEGT, per germline. The CDR3 runs to 13 residues. CDR3: CASRFGPNQPQHF. The CDR3 DNA reads TGTGCCAGCAGATTCGGACCTAATCAGCCCCAGCATTTT.

The chain couples TRBV19 to TRBJ1-5; unclear D gene. V gave up 6 bases and J gave up 2 bases, with 17 bases separating them. CDR1 and CDR2 (germline): LNHDA, SQIVND (reference sequence). This CDR3 is 16 amino acids long. DNA for the CDR3: TGTGCCAGTAGCCCAAAGGACGGTGTAGGCAATCAGCCCCAGCATTTT. It specifies CASSPKDGVGNQPQHF.

This clonotype was observed a few times. The chain recombines TRBV29-1 with TRBJ2-7; tentatively, D is TRBD1 (6 bases). Trimming took 7 bases from V and 0 from J, leaving 10 bases between them. Germline values: CDR1 SQVTM, CDR2 ANQGSEA. The length of the CDR3 is 12 residues. The CDR3 loop reads CSARDTSYEQYF. CDR3 sequence (DNA): TGCAGCGCACGGGACACCTCCTACGAGCAGTACTTC.

This clonotype has a handful of counts. Written as DNA, the CDR3 is TGTGCCAGCAGTCCAGGGACAGGGACCTCAGATACGCAGTATTTT. The encoded protein is CASSPGTGTSDTQYF. The chain employs TRBV27 and TRBJ2-3, with 9 bases lining up with TRBD1. With 5 bases clipped from V and 4 bases from J, the junction kept 7 bases outside the gene matches. Germline CDR1 and CDR2: MNHEY and SMNVEV (reference sequence). CDR3 size: 15 residues.

The chain is built from TRBV11-2 and TRBJ2-3, with no clear D. Trimming stripped 7 bases from V and 6 bases from J, with 11 bases between. The CDR3 totals 12 residues. CDR1 and CDR2 from the germline V gene are SGHAT and FQNNGV. The DNA for the CDR3 is TGTGCCAGCACCTCGGCTGAGGATACGCAGTATTTT. Protein product: CASTSAEDTQYF. The full variable domain, rest sourced from reference TRBV11-2 and TRBJ2-3, is EAGVAQSPRYKIIEKRQSVAFWCNPISGHATLYWYQQILGQGPKLLIQFQNNGVVDDSQLPKDRFSAERLKGVDSTLKIQPAKLEDSAVYLCASTSAEDTQYFGPGTRLTVL.

The rearrangement uses TRBV28 and TRBJ2-7, with 8 bases identical to TRBD1. V trimming: 4 bases; J trimming: 5 bases; junction bases outside the gene matches: 10. The CDR3 is 15 residues long. CDR1 and CDR2 (germline): MDHEN, SYDVKM. The CDR3 is CASSWDRMNGDEQYF. The CDR3 DNA reads TGTGCCAGCAGTTGGGACAGGATGAACGGGGACGAGCAGTACTTC.

V gene TRBV7-2 combines with J gene TRBJ2-1; D is tentatively TRBD1 or TRBD2 (5 bases each). This CDR3 contains 13 residues. V lost 5 bases to trimming and J lost 4 bases, with 9 bases between them. The germline V gene encodes CDR1 SGHTA and CDR2 FQGNSA. CDR3 coding DNA: TGTGCCAGCAGCGACGGGGCTTACAATGAGCAGTTCTTC. It yields the protein CASSDGAYNEQFF.

This chain links TRBV6-2 or TRBV6-3 with TRBJ2-7; D perhaps matches TRBD2 (5 bases). The V and J ends lost 2 bases and 3 bases respectively, with 11 bases between them. Germline CDR1 MNHEY, CDR2 SVGEGT. The CDR3 has 14 amino acids. CDR3 sequence (DNA): TGTGCCAGCAGTTACGATGGTGGGAGCTACGAGCAGTACTTC. Protein: CASSYDGGSYEQYF.

The rearrangement uses TRBV30 and TRBJ2-1; TRBD1 or TRBD2 may be the D gene (6 bases each). The V and J ends lost 2 bases and 2 bases respectively, with 10 bases between them. CDR3 size: 14 residues. Germline-derived CDR1 and CDR2 are GTSNPN and SVGIG (reference sequence). CDR3 DNA: TGTGCCTGGAGTTGGGGGGCGGCCTACAATGAGCAGTTCTTC. It is translated as CAWSWGAAYNEQFF.

The V call is TRBV29-1, the J call TRBJ2-5; possibly TRBD2 for D (6 bases). The germline V gene encodes CDR1 SQVTM and CDR2 ANQGSEA. The CDR3 extends over 11 amino acids. Trimming removed 0 bases at V and 7 bases at J, with 6 bases between. Written as DNA, the CDR3 is TGCAGCGTTGAAGATAGCGGGACCCAGTACTTC. It encodes CSVEDSGTQYF.

The V and J genes are TRBV30 and TRBJ1-4; 8 bases line up with TRBD1. Germline loops: CDR1 GTSNPN, CDR2 SVGIG (reference sequence). Losses at the gene ends were 3 bases for V and 4 bases for J; bases not matched to a gene: 10. The CDR3 runs 16 residues. In nucleotides, the CDR3 is TGTGCCTGGAGCCTTATCCCCGGACAGGGTAATGAAAAACTGTTTTTT. It is translated as CAWSLIPGQGNEKLFF.

This rearrangement joins TRBV20-1 to TRBJ2-1, with 11 bases lining up with TRBD2. Trimming took 5 bases from V and 4 from J; bases not matched to a gene: 7. The CDR3 consists of 15 residues. Germline CDR1 reads DFQATT; CDR2 reads SNEGSKA (reference sequence). The CDR3 nucleotides are TGCAGTGCTCGGTCCGGGACTAGCGGATACAATGAGCAGTTCTTC. Translating gives CSARSGTSGYNEQFF.

The CDR3 nucleotides read TGTGCCAGCAGCCCCCTCGAGCGGGGAGAGCAGTTCTTC. This gives the protein CASSPLERGEQFF. This rearrangement joins TRBV16 to TRBJ2-1, with TRBD2 matching over 7 bases. CDR1 and CDR2 from the germline V gene are KGHSY and FQNENV. The CDR3 spans 13 residues. V was pared by 4 bases and J by 10 bases, with 7 bases of the junction left unmatched.

The gene calls are TRBV27 and TRBJ2-1; 8 nucleotides line up with TRBD2. Germline trimming cut 8 bases from V and 8 bases from J; bases unmatched to any gene: 11. This CDR3 has 14 amino acids. Germline CDR1 MNHEY, CDR2 SMNVEV (reference sequence). The CDR3 reads CASLTSGAPDEQFF. The CDR3 coding sequence is TGTGCCAGCCTAACTAGCGGCGCCCCCGATGAGCAGTTCTTC.

The genes are TRBV15 and TRBJ1-5, with D possibly matching TRBD1 (6 bases). Germline V gene lookup returns CDR1 LNHNV and CDR2 YYDKDF (reference sequence). The CDR3 is 14 amino acids. Trimming left V 4 bases short and J 7 bases short, with 14 bases between. The CDR3 region is CATSKRGTTQPQHF. CDR3 DNA: TGTGCCACCAGCAAACGAGGGACAACACAGCCCCAGCATTTT.

The chain joins TRBV7-9 to TRBJ2-3; 7 nucleotides align to TRBD2. Germline lookup yields CDR1 SEHNR and CDR2 FQNEAQ (reference sequence). J gave up 3 bases and V 5 bases, and 11 bases lay outside the gene matches. The CDR3 loop spans 16 amino acids. The CDR3 sequence is CASSTFLSRETDTQYF. The CDR3 coding sequence is TGTGCCAGCAGCACCTTCCTCTCGCGGGAGACAGATACGCAGTATTTT.

This sequence joins TRBV11-2 and TRBJ2-1; a weak D match, TRBD2 (5 bases). Germline CDR1 is SGHAT and CDR2 is FQNNGV. V lost 3 bases, J lost 0 bases, and 6 bases lay in between. CDR3 length equals 14 residues. The CDR3 nucleotides read TGTGCCAGCAGCTTTGAGGGCTCCTACAATGAGCAGTTCTTC. As protein: CASSFEGSYNEQFF. The full variable domain, in which reference TRBV11-2 and TRBJ2-1 provide the parts outside the CDR3, is EAGVAQSPRYKIIEKRQSVAFWCNPISGHATLYWYQQILGQGPKLLIQFQNNGVVDDSQLPKDRFSAERLKGVDSTLKIQPAKLEDSAVYLCASSFEGSYNEQFFGPGTRLTVL.

The chain links TRBV19 to TRBJ1-5; D remains ambiguous. The CDR3 is made up of 15 amino acids. Germline V gives CDR1 LNHDA, CDR2 SQIVND (reference sequence). V dropped 5 bases and J dropped 0 bases, with 11 bases sitting between them. The CDR3 loop reads CASSVTAYSNQPQHF. The CDR3 DNA is TGTGCCAGTAGTGTGACGGCTTATAGCAATCAGCCCCAGCATTTT.

The chain couples TRBV7-9 to TRBJ2-5, with 7 positions matching TRBD1. From germline, CDR1 is SEHNR and CDR2 FQNEAQ (reference sequence). V lost 4 bases to trimming and J lost 2 bases; unmatched junction nucleotides: 13. The CDR3 runs to 17 residues. CDR3 loop: CASSSGQALGLQETQYF. The CDR3 nucleotides read TGTGCCAGCAGCTCCGGACAGGCCCTCGGGCTACAAGAGACCCAGTACTTC.

The V call is TRBV29-1, the J call TRBJ2-1; 9 bases agree with TRBD2. Germline CDR1 and CDR2: SQVTM and ANQGSEA. V was clipped by 6 bases and J by 2 bases; unmatched bases: 5. The CDR3 contains 14 residues. CDR3 bases: TGCAGCGTCTGGCGGGAGGGCCCCTACAATGAGCAGTTCTTC. As protein: CSVWREGPYNEQFF.